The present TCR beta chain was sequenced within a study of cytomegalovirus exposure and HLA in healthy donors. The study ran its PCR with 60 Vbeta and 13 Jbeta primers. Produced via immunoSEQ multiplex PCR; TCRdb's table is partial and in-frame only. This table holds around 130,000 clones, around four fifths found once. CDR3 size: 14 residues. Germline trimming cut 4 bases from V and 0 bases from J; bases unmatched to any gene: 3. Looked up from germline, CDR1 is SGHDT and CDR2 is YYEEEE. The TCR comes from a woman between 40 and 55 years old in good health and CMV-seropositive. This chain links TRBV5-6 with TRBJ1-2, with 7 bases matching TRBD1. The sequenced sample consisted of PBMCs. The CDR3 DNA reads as TGTGCCAGCAGCAGGGACAGAGCTAACTATGGCTACACCTTC. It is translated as CASSRDRANYGYTF. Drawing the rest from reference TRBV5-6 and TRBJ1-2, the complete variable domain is DAGVTQSPTHLIKTRGQQVTLRCSPKSGHDTVSWYQQALGQGPQFIFQYYEEEERQRGNFPDRFSGHQFPNYSSELNVNALLLGDSALYLCASSRDRANYGYTFGSGTRLTVV.